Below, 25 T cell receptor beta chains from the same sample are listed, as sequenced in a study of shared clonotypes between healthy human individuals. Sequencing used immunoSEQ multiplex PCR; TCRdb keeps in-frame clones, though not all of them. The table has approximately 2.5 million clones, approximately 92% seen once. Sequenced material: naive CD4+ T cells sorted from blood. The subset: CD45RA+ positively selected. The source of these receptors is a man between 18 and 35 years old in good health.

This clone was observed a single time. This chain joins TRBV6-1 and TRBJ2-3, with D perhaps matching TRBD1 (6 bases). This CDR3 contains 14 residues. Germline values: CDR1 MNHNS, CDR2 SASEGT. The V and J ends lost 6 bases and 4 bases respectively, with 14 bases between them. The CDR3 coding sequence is TGTGCCAGCAGAGAGAACAGGGCGCCAGATACGCAGTATTTT. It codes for CASRENRAPDTQYF.

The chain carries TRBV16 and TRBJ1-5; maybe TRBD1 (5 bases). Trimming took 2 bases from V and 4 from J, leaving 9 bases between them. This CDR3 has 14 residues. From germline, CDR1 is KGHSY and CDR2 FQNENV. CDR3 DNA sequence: TGTGCCAGCAGCCAAGACCGGGGGAATCAGCCCCAGCATTTT. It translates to CASSQDRGNQPQHF. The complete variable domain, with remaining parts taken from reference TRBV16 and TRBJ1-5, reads GEEVAQTPKHLVRGEGQKAKLYCAPIKGHSYVFWYQQVLKNEFKFLISFQNENVFDETGMPKERFSAKCLPNSPCSLEIQATKLEDSAVYFCASSQDRGNQPQHFGDGTRLSIL.

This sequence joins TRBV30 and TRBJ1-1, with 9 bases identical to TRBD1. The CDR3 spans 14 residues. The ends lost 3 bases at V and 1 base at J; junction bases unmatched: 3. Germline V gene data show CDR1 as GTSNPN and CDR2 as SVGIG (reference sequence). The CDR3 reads CAWRGTGRNTEAFF. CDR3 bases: TGTGCCTGGAGGGGGACAGGGCGGAACACTGAAGCTTTCTTT.

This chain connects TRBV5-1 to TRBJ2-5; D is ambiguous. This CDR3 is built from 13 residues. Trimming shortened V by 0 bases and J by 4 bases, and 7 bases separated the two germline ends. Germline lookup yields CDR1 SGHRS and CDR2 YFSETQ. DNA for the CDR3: TGCGCCAGCAGCTTGGAGGCGGTAGAGACCCAGTACTTC. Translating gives CASSLEAVETQYF. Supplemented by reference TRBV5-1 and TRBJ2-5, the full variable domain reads KAGVTQTPRYLIKTRGQQVTLSCSPISGHRSVSWYQQTPGQGLQFLFEYFSETQRNKGNFPGRFSGRQFSNSRSEMNVSTLELGDSALYLCASSLEAVETQYFGPGTRLLVL.

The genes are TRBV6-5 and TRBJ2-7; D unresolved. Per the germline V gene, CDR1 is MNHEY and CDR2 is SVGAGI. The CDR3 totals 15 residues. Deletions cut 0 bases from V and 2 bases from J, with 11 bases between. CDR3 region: CASSYSGQNPYEQYF. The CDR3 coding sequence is TGTGCCAGCAGTTACTCAGGGCAAAACCCCTACGAGCAGTACTTC.

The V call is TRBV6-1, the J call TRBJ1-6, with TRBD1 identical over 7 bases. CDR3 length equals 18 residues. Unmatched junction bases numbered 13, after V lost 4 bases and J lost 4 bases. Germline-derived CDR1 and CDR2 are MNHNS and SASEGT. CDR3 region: CASSARGQVGLYNSPLHF. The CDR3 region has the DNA TGTGCCAGCAGTGCAAGAGGACAGGTTGGGCTTTATAATTCACCCCTCCACTTT.

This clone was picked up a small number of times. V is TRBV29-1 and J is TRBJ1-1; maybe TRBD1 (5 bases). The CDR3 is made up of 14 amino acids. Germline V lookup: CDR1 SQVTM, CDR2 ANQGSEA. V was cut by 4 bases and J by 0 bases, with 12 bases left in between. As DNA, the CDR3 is TGCAGCGTTGTCCGCGAGGGGATGAACACTGAAGCTTTCTTT. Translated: CSVVREGMNTEAFF.

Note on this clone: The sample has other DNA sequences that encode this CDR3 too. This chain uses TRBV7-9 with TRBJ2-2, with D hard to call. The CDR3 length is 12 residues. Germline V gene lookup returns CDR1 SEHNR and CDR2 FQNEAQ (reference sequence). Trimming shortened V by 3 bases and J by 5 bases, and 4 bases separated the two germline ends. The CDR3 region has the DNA TGTGCCAGCAGCTTGGGTACCGGGGAGCTGTTTTTT. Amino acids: CASSLGTGELFF.

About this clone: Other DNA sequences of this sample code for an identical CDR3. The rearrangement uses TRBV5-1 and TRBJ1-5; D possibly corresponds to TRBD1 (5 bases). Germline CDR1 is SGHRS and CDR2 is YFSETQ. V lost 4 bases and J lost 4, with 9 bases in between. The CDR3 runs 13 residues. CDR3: CASSPEGNQPQHF. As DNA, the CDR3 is TGCGCCAGCAGCCCCGAGGGGAATCAGCCCCAGCATTTT.

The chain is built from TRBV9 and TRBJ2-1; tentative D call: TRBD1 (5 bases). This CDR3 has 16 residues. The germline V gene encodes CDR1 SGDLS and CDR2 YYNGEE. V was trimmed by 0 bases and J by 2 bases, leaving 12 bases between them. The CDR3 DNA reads TGTGCCAGCAGCGTAGATGGCAGGGCGCCCTACAATGAGCAGTTCTTC. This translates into CASSVDGRAPYNEQFF.

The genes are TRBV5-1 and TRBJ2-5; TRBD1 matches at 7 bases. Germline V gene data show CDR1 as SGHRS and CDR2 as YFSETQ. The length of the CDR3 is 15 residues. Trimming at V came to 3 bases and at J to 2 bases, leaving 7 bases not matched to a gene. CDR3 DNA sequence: TGCGCCAGCAGCTCAGAGGGACAGAGACAAGAGACCCAGTACTTC. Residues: CASSSEGQRQETQYF.

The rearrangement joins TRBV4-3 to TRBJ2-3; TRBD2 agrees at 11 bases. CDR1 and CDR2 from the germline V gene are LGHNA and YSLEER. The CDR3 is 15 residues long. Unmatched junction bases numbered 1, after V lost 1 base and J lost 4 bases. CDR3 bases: TGCGCCAGCAGCCAAGGACTAGCGGGATCAGATACGCAGTATTTT. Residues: CASSQGLAGSDTQYF.

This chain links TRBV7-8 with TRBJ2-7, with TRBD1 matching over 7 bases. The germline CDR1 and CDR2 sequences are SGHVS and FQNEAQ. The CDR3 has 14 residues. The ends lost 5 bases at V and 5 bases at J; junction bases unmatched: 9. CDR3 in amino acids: CASSLSGQRNEQYF. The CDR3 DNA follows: TGTGCCAGCAGCCTATCGGGACAGAGGAACGAGCAGTACTTC. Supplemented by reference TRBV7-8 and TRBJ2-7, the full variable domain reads GAGVSQSPRYKVAKRGQDVALRCDPISGHVSLFWYQQALGQGPEFLTYFQNEAQLDKSGLPSDRFFAERPEGSVSTLKIQRTQQEDSAVYLCASSLSGQRNEQYFGPGTRLTVT.

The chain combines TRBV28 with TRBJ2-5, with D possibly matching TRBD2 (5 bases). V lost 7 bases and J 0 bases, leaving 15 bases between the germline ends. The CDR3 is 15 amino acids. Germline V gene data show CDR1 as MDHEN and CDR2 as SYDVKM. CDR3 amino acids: CASNNGGSNQETQYF. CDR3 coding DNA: TGTGCCAGCAATAACGGCGGGTCCAACCAAGAGACCCAGTACTTC.

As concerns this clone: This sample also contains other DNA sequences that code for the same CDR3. The CDR3 DNA follows: TGCGCCAGCAGCAGCCGGGACAGGGGCACAGATACGCAGTATTTT. This encodes CASSSRDRGTDTQYF. The J gene is TRBJ2-3, the V gene TRBV5-1; 9 bases fit TRBD1. The CDR3 extends over 15 amino acids. Per the germline V gene, CDR1 is SGHRS and CDR2 is YFSETQ. V shed 4 bases and J 1 base; nucleotides not matched to a gene: 4. Together with reference TRBV5-1 and TRBJ2-3, the CDR3 gives the full variable domain: KAGVTQTPRYLIKTRGQQVTLSCSPISGHRSVSWYQQTPGQGLQFLFEYFSETQRNKGNFPGRFSGRQFSNSRSEMNVSTLELGDSALYLCASSSRDRGTDTQYFGPGTRLTVL.

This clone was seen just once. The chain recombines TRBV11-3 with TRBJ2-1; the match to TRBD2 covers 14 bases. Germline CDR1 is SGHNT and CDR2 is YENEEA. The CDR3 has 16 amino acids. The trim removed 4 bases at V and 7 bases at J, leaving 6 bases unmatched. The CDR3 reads CASSSGLAGAMNEQFF. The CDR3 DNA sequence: TGTGCCAGCAGCTCGGGACTAGCGGGAGCCATGAATGAGCAGTTCTTC.

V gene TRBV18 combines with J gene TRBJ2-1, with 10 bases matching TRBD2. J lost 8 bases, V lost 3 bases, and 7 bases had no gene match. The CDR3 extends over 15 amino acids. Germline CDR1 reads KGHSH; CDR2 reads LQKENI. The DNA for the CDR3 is TGTGCCAGCTCACCGGAACTAGCGGGAAGGGATGAGCAGTTCTTC. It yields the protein CASSPELAGRDEQFF.

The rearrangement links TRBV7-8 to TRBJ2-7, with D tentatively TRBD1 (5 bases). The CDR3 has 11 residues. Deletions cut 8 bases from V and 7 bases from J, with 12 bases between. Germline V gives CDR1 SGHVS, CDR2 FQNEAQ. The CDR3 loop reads CASSPKGEQYF. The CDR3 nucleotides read TGTGCCAGCTCCCCAAAGGGGGAGCAGTACTTC.

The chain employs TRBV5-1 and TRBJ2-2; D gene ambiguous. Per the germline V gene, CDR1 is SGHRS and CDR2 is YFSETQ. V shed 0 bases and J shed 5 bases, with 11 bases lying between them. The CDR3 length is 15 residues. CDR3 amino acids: CASSLDSPLTGELFF. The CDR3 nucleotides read TGCGCCAGCAGCTTGGACTCTCCCCTAACCGGGGAGCTGTTTTTT.

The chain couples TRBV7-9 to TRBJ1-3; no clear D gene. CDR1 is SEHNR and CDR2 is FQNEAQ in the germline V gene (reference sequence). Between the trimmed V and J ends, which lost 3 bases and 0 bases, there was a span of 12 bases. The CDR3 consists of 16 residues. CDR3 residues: CASSFTEFSSGNTIYF. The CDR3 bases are TGTGCCAGCAGCTTCACGGAATTTTCCTCTGGAAACACCATATATTTT.

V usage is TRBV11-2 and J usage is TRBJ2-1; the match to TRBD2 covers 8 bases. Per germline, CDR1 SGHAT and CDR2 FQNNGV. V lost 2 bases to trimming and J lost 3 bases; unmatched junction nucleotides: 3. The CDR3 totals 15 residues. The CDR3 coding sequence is TGTGCCAGCAGCTTAAGTAGCGGGGACTACAATGAGCAGTTCTTC. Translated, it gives CASSLSSGDYNEQFF.

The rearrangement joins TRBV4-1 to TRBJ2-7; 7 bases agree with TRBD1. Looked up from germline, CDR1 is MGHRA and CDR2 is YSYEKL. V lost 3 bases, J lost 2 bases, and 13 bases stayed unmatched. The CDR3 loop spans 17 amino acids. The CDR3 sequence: CASSHTRPRTGPYEQYF. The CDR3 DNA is TGCGCCAGCAGCCACACGCGTCCTCGGACAGGTCCCTACGAGCAGTACTTC.

CDR3 protein: CASGQNYGYTF. In DNA form, the CDR3 reads TGTGCCAGCGGACAAAACTATGGCTACACCTTC. This chain joins TRBV28 and TRBJ1-2; the D gene is possibly TRBD1 (5 bases). The germline V and J ends were trimmed by 8 bases and 2 bases, with 6 bases remaining between them. In germline, CDR1 is MDHEN, CDR2 SYDVKM. The CDR3 is 11 residues long.

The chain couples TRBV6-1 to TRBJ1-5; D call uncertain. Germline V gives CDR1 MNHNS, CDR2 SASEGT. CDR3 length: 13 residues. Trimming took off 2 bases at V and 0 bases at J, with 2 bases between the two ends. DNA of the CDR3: TGTGCCAGCAGTGAACTTAGCAATCAGCCCCAGCATTTT. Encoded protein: CASSELSNQPQHF.

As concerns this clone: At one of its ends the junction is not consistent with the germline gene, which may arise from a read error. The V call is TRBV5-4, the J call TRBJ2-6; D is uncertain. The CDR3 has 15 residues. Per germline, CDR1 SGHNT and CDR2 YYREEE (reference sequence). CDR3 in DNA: TGTGCCAGCAACTTGAAAGAGTCTGGGGCCAACGTCCTGACTTTC. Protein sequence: CASNLKESGANVLTF.